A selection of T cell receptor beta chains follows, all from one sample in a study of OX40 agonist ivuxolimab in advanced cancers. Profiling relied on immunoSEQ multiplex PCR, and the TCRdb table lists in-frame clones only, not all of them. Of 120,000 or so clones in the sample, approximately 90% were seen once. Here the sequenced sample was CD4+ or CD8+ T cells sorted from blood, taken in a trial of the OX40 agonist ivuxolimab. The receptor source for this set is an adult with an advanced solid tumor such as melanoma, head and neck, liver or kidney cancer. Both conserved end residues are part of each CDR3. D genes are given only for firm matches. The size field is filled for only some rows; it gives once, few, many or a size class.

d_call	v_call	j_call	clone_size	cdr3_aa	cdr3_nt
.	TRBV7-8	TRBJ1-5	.	CASSPRDGDQPQHF	TGTGCCAGCAGCCCCCGGGACGGTGATCAGCCCCAGCATTTT
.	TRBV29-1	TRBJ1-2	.	CSVESPDRGGYTF	TGCAGCGTTGAATCCCCGGATCGGGGTGGCTACACCTTC
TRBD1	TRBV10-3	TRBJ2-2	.	CATEGQINTGELFF	TGTGCCACCGAGGGACAGATTAACACCGGGGAGCTGTTTTTT
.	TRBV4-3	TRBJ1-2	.	CASSLKTGPGAIGNYGYTF	TGCGCCAGCAGCCTTAAAACGGGGCCGGGGGCAATAGGGAACTATGGCTACACCTTC
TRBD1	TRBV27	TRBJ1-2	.	CASSFDRGGAAIYGYTF	TGTGCCAGCAGTTTTGACAGGGGGGGGGCAGCTATCTATGGCTACACCTTC
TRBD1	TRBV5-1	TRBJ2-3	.	CASRSVTGVTDTQYF	TGCGCCAGCAGGTCCGTGACAGGGGTCACAGATACGCAGTATTTT
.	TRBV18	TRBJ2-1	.	CASSGTVGGNEQFF	TGTGCCAGCTCCGGGACAGTGGGGGGCAATGAGCAGTTCTTC
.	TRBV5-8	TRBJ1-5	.	CASSLGQDLGQPQHF	TGTGCCAGCAGCTTGGGTCAGGATTTGGGTCAGCCCCAGCATTTT
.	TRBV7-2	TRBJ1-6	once	CASSLAGANSPLHF	TGTGCCAGCAGCTTAGCAGGGGCTAATTCACCCCTCCACTTT
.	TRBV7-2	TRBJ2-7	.	CASTLKLSYEQYF	TGTGCCAGCACCTTAAAACTCAGCTACGAGCAGTACTTC
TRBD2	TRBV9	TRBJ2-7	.	CASSVAVLAGVEEQYF	TGTGCCAGCAGCGTAGCCGTTCTAGCGGGAGTTGAAGAGCAGTACTTC
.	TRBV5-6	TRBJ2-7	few	CASSPAGGTLAYEQYF	TGTGCCAGCAGCCCGGCTGGTGGGACGCTAGCCTACGAGCAGTACTTC
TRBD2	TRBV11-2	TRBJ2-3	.	CASSLDQGLADSSTDTQYF	TGTGCCAGCAGCTTAGATCAAGGACTAGCGGATTCTAGCACAGATACGCAGTATTTT
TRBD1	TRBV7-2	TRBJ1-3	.	CASSWTGRDTIYF	TGTGCCAGCAGCTGGACAGGGCGGGACACCATATATTTT
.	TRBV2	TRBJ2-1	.	CASSELPGLNEQFF	TGTGCCAGCAGTGAACTACCGGGCCTCAATGAGCAGTTCTTC
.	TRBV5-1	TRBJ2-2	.	CASKPQDRDTGELFF	TGCGCCAGCAAACCTCAGGATCGGGACACCGGGGAGCTGTTTTTT
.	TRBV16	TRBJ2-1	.	CASSQSTVDNEQFF	TGTGCCAGCAGCCAATCCACAGTGGACAATGAGCAGTTCTTC
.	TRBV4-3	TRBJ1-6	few	CASSQDSGYNSPLHF	TGCGCCAGCAGCCAAGATTCGGGATATAATTCACCCCTCCACTTT